This T cell receptor beta chain emerged from a study of T cell changes during pregnancy in multiple sclerosis. Method: immunoSEQ multiplex PCR; TCRdb's copy keeps in-frame clones and lacks some. The sample lists about 89,000 clones; 90% to 95% were seen once. The CDR3 is 17 amino acids. The germline gives CDR1 LNHDA, CDR2 SQIVND (reference sequence). V lost 7 bases, J lost 0 bases, and 20 bases lay in between. The sequence was obtained from a female donor with multiple sclerosis, enrolled in a pregnancy study. V gene TRBV19 combines with J gene TRBJ2-3; D gene ambiguous. The specimen was peripheral blood, collected in the third trimester of pregnancy. The CDR3 coding sequence is TGTGCCAGTACCCCTATGAACCCTAGGAACAGCACAGATACGCAGTATTTT. It yields the protein CASTPMNPRNSTDTQYF.